This T cell receptor beta chain was observed in a study of human T cells and chemical hapten exposure. This clonotype appeared many times. Time point: pre-sensitization, week 0. Treatment described: therapeutic diphenylcyclopropenone sensitization with weekly scalp DPC. Total RNA was isolated from whole blood that had not been fractionated. Trimming pared 10 bases from V and 3 bases from J, leaving 14 bases between. Per the germline V gene, CDR1 is MNHNY and CDR2 is SVGAGI (reference sequence). The CDR3 totals 13 residues. Using its own MiXCR run on the RACE reads, TCRdb lists one record per CDR3 protein. The sample lists fewer than 65,000 distinct CDR3 sequences; 9.4% were seen once.

This TCR came from a woman in her thirties or forties with alopecia areata. Some clones in this sample may be carry-over from other donors' samples. This chain uses TRBV6-6 with TRBJ2-3; D gene unclear. The input for sequencing was whole blood, taken in connection with sensitization to the hapten diphenylcyclopropenone (DPC). The CDR3 reads CAISPRRTDTQYF. As DNA, the CDR3 is TGTGCCATCAGCCCTCGACGAACAGATACGCAGTATTTT.